Shown below are 6 T cell receptor beta chains from a single sample sequenced in a study of T cell responses to AZD1222 COVID-19 vaccine. Here immunoSEQ multiplex PCR was the method, and the copy in TCRdb shows in-frame clones only, minus some. The sample shows about 160,000 clones, around nine tenths of them seen only once. The sample in question was peripheral blood, obtained on day 0 of AZD1222 vaccination. These receptors all come from an adult in good health.

The chain links TRBV4-1 to TRBJ1-2; D gene unclear. The germline V and J ends were trimmed by 4 bases and 9 bases, with 18 bases remaining between them. CDR1 and CDR2 from the germline V gene are MGHRA and YSYEKL. CDR3 length equals 14 residues. The CDR3 reads CASSPESSARSYTF. The CDR3 nucleotides are TGCGCCAGCAGCCCTGAATCGTCAGCGCGCAGCTACACCTTC.

CDR3 sequence reads: CASSIGQGINQPQHF. DNA for the CDR3: TGTGCCAGTAGTATAGGACAGGGTATCAATCAGCCCCAGCATTTT. The chain uses TRBV19 and TRBJ1-5; 7 bases line up with TRBD1. The CDR3 loop spans 15 amino acids. Trimming at V came to 1 base and at J to 3 bases, leaving 3 bases not matched to a gene. Germline loops: CDR1 LNHDA, CDR2 SQIVND (reference sequence).

Of note for this clone: Other DNA sequences in the sample encode the same CDR3. This rearrangement joins TRBV19 to TRBJ2-1, with D perhaps TRBD2 (5 bases). V was trimmed by 3 bases and J by 0 bases, leaving 12 bases between them. Germline V gene data show CDR1 as LNHDA and CDR2 as SQIVND (reference sequence). This CDR3 comprises 16 residues. CDR3 DNA sequence: TGTGCCAGTAGTATTGACCGAAGCGGCTCCTACAATGAGCAGTTCTTC. It encodes CASSIDRSGSYNEQFF.

The V and J genes are TRBV9 and TRBJ2-7; D is uncertain. The CDR3 contains 14 residues. The V gene's germline CDR1 is SGDLS and CDR2 YYNGEE. V gave up 4 bases and J gave up 3 bases, with 14 bases separating them. The CDR3 reads CASSPSLGYYEQYF. Here the CDR3 DNA reads TGTGCCAGCAGCCCCTCTCTGGGATACTACGAGCAGTACTTC.

J is TRBJ1-1 and V is TRBV5-1; D not certain. Trimming removed 7 bases at V and 5 bases at J, with 15 bases between. Germline CDR1 SGHRS, CDR2 YFSETQ. This CDR3 has 13 residues. CDR3 region: CASGKIRGTEAFF. DNA of the CDR3: TGCGCCAGCGGAAAGATTCGAGGAACTGAAGCTTTCTTT.

The chain links TRBV5-6 to TRBJ1-1; possible D gene TRBD1, 5 bases. This CDR3 has 16 amino acids. Trimming took off 2 bases at V and 1 base at J, with 15 bases between the two ends. The germline V gene encodes CDR1 SGHDT and CDR2 YYEEEE. CDR3 nucleotides: TGTGCCAGCAGCTTCTTTCGGGGCACGTCGAACACTGAAGCTTTCTTT. Residues: CASSFFRGTSNTEAFF.